These 4 T cell receptor beta chains were all obtained from the same sample, sequenced in a study of blood T cell repertoires in COVID-19. The method was immunoSEQ multiplex PCR; TCRdb's version includes in-frame clones alone and lacks a portion of them. In the table there are 200,000 to 250,000 clones, 88% of which are singletons. Sequencing was carried out using peripheral blood. The source of these receptors is a young man with active or convalescent COVID-19.

This clone occurred once. The chain carries TRBV2 and TRBJ1-2; D gene uncertain. V lost 11 bases, J lost 3 bases, and 19 bases lay in between. The length of the CDR3 is 14 residues. CDR1 and CDR2 (germline): SNHLY, FYNNEI. The CDR3 loop is CALMPPRSDYGYTF. The CDR3 bases are TGTGCCCTTATGCCCCCCCGGTCCGACTATGGCTACACCTTC.

The J gene is TRBJ2-5, the V gene TRBV5-1; 8 bases fit TRBD1. After removal of 0 bases from V and 1 base from J, the junction contained 2 bases not matched to a gene. The CDR3 is 15 residues long. Germline-derived CDR1 and CDR2 are SGHRS and YFSETQ. Here the CDR3 DNA reads TGCGCCAGCAGCTTGGTTGGACAGGGCCAAGAGACCCAGTACTTC. It encodes CASSLVGQGQETQYF.

The rearrangement links TRBV5-1 to TRBJ2-1; possible D gene TRBD2, 6 bases. Germline values: CDR1 SGHRS, CDR2 YFSETQ. Between the trimmed V and J ends, which lost 4 bases and 7 bases, there was a span of 18 bases. This CDR3 region has 15 residues. Written as DNA, the CDR3 is TGCGCCAGCAGCCGCGCGGGGACCGGAGGGAATGAGCAGTTCTTC. Translation: CASSRAGTGGNEQFF.

The chain is built from TRBV3-1 (or the pseudogene TRBV3-2) and TRBJ1-6; 8 nucleotides line up with TRBD1. There are 13 residues in the CDR3. After removal of 8 bases from V and 7 bases from J, the junction contained 4 bases not matched to a gene. CDR1 and CDR2 from the germline V gene are LGHDT and YNNKEL (reference sequence). CDR3 DNA: TGTGCCAGCGGACAGGGATTAAATTCACCCCTCCACTTT. Encoded protein: CASGQGLNSPLHF.